This T cell receptor (beta chain) comes out of a study of control samples from healthy donors and cancer patients. V was shortened by 0 bases and J by 5 bases, with 23 bases between the two germline ends. Per germline, CDR1 SGHRS and CDR2 YFSETQ. CDR3 length: 18 residues. The repertoire was sequenced with immunoSEQ multiplex PCR; TCRdb's copy has only in-frame clones and lacks some. This sample carries about 130,000 clones, 70% to 90% of them seen once, and the ten largest clones take roughly 3.4%. The TCR sequence derives from a man aged 50-59 years in good health. Material for sequencing was blood. This sequence joins TRBV5-1 and TRBJ1-2; tentatively, D is TRBD1 (6 bases). CDR3 nucleotides: TGCGCCAGCAGCTTGGCCGCGACAGTCAGCGGAGGGGGATATGGCTACACCTTC. Amino acids: CASSLAATVSGGGYGYTF.